This T cell receptor beta chain stems from a study of OX40 agonist ivuxolimab in advanced cancers. The repertoire was sequenced with immunoSEQ multiplex PCR; TCRdb's copy has only in-frame clones and lacks some. The sample lists about 54,000 clones, roughly 90% occurring once. Study-wide points: Individuals who were partial responders at 0.1-3.0 mg/kg had clonal expansion that ranked among the lowest.

To note about this clone: Its antigen is currently unknown.

The CDR3 covers 14 residues. CDR1 SNHLY and CDR2 FYNNEI come from the germline V gene. J was trimmed by 6 bases and V by 5 bases; bases with no gene match: 8. J is TRBJ1-2 and V is TRBV2; 8 nucleotides match TRBD1. This TCR derives from an adult with an advanced solid tumor such as melanoma, head and neck, liver or kidney cancer. The sequenced sample was CD4+ or CD8+ T cells sorted from blood, obtained in a trial of the OX40 agonist ivuxolimab. CDR3 nucleotides: TGTGCCAGCAGTTCGACAGGGGCGCCGCATGGCTACACCTTC. Translating it yields CASSSTGAPHGYTF.